The present T cell receptor (beta chain) was sequenced within a study of PD-L1 blockade in urothelial cancer. Study-level information: Around 2014 therapy began: atezolizumab 1,200 mg intravenously every 3 weeks.

Sequenced by immunoSEQ multiplex PCR; TCRdb stores in-frame clones only, minus some. The profile shows approximately 46,000 clones, 81% of them singletons. CDR1 and CDR2 from the germline V gene are MNHEY and SMNVEV (reference sequence). Trimming removed 2 bases from V and 6 bases from J, with 13 bases in between. This CDR3 is 14 amino acids long. The clonotype originates from a man between 70 and 80 years old with urothelial cancer. The specimen was PBMCs, collected around atezolizumab (anti-PD-L1) treatment. The V call is TRBV27, the J call TRBJ1-1; D possibly corresponds to TRBD1 (6 bases). Here the CDR3 DNA reads TGTGCCAGCAGTTTAGCGGTAGGGGGTTCTGAAGCTTTCTTT. It codes for CASSLAVGGSEAFF.